Reported below is one T cell receptor beta chain. Its antigen is undetermined. The sample originates from a study of T cell responses to AZD1222 COVID-19 vaccine. Whole-study results and caveats: Every sample of the repertoires postdated the peak T cell response. Clonal diversity was possibly underestimated; the donors were predominantly white British and more often female. Just five or six AZD1222 recipients tested seropositive at baseline.

Trimming took 5 bases from V and 3 from J, leaving 17 bases between them. Per the germline V gene, CDR1 is SGHVS and CDR2 is FNYEAQ. This CDR3 is built from 16 residues. Sequenced by immunoSEQ multiplex PCR; TCRdb stores in-frame clones only, minus some. The sample includes about 150,000 clones, 80% to 95% of them seen just once. The clonotype originates from an adult in good health. The chain employs TRBV7-6 and TRBJ2-1; D possibly uses TRBD1 or TRBD2 (8 bases each). The sequencing here drew on peripheral blood, taken on day 0 of AZD1222 vaccination. The CDR3 loop reads CASSPQGAGGYNEQFF. The DNA for the CDR3 is TGTGCCAGCAGCCCCCAGGGGGCGGGAGGCTACAATGAGCAGTTCTTC.